The clone carrying this T cell receptor (beta chain) has just a few counts. The sample is drawn from a study of blood T cell repertoires in COVID-19. V gave up 3 bases and J gave up 1 base; unmatched junction bases: 5. The CDR3 contains 15 residues. Germline V gene lookup returns CDR1 SGHNT and CDR2 YYREEE (reference sequence). TCRdb's table, derived via immunoSEQ multiplex PCR, lists solely in-frame clones and lacks some. Of 300,000 to 350,000 clones listed, around four fifths are singletons. Material for sequencing was peripheral blood. The V and J genes are TRBV5-4 and TRBJ1-1; TRBD1 agrees at 8 bases. The receptor's source is a man aged 25 to 40 with active or convalescent COVID-19. Here the CDR3 reads CASSSRTGWNTEAFF. The DNA of the CDR3 is TGTGCCAGCAGCTCCCGGACAGGGTGGAACACTGAAGCTTTCTTT.